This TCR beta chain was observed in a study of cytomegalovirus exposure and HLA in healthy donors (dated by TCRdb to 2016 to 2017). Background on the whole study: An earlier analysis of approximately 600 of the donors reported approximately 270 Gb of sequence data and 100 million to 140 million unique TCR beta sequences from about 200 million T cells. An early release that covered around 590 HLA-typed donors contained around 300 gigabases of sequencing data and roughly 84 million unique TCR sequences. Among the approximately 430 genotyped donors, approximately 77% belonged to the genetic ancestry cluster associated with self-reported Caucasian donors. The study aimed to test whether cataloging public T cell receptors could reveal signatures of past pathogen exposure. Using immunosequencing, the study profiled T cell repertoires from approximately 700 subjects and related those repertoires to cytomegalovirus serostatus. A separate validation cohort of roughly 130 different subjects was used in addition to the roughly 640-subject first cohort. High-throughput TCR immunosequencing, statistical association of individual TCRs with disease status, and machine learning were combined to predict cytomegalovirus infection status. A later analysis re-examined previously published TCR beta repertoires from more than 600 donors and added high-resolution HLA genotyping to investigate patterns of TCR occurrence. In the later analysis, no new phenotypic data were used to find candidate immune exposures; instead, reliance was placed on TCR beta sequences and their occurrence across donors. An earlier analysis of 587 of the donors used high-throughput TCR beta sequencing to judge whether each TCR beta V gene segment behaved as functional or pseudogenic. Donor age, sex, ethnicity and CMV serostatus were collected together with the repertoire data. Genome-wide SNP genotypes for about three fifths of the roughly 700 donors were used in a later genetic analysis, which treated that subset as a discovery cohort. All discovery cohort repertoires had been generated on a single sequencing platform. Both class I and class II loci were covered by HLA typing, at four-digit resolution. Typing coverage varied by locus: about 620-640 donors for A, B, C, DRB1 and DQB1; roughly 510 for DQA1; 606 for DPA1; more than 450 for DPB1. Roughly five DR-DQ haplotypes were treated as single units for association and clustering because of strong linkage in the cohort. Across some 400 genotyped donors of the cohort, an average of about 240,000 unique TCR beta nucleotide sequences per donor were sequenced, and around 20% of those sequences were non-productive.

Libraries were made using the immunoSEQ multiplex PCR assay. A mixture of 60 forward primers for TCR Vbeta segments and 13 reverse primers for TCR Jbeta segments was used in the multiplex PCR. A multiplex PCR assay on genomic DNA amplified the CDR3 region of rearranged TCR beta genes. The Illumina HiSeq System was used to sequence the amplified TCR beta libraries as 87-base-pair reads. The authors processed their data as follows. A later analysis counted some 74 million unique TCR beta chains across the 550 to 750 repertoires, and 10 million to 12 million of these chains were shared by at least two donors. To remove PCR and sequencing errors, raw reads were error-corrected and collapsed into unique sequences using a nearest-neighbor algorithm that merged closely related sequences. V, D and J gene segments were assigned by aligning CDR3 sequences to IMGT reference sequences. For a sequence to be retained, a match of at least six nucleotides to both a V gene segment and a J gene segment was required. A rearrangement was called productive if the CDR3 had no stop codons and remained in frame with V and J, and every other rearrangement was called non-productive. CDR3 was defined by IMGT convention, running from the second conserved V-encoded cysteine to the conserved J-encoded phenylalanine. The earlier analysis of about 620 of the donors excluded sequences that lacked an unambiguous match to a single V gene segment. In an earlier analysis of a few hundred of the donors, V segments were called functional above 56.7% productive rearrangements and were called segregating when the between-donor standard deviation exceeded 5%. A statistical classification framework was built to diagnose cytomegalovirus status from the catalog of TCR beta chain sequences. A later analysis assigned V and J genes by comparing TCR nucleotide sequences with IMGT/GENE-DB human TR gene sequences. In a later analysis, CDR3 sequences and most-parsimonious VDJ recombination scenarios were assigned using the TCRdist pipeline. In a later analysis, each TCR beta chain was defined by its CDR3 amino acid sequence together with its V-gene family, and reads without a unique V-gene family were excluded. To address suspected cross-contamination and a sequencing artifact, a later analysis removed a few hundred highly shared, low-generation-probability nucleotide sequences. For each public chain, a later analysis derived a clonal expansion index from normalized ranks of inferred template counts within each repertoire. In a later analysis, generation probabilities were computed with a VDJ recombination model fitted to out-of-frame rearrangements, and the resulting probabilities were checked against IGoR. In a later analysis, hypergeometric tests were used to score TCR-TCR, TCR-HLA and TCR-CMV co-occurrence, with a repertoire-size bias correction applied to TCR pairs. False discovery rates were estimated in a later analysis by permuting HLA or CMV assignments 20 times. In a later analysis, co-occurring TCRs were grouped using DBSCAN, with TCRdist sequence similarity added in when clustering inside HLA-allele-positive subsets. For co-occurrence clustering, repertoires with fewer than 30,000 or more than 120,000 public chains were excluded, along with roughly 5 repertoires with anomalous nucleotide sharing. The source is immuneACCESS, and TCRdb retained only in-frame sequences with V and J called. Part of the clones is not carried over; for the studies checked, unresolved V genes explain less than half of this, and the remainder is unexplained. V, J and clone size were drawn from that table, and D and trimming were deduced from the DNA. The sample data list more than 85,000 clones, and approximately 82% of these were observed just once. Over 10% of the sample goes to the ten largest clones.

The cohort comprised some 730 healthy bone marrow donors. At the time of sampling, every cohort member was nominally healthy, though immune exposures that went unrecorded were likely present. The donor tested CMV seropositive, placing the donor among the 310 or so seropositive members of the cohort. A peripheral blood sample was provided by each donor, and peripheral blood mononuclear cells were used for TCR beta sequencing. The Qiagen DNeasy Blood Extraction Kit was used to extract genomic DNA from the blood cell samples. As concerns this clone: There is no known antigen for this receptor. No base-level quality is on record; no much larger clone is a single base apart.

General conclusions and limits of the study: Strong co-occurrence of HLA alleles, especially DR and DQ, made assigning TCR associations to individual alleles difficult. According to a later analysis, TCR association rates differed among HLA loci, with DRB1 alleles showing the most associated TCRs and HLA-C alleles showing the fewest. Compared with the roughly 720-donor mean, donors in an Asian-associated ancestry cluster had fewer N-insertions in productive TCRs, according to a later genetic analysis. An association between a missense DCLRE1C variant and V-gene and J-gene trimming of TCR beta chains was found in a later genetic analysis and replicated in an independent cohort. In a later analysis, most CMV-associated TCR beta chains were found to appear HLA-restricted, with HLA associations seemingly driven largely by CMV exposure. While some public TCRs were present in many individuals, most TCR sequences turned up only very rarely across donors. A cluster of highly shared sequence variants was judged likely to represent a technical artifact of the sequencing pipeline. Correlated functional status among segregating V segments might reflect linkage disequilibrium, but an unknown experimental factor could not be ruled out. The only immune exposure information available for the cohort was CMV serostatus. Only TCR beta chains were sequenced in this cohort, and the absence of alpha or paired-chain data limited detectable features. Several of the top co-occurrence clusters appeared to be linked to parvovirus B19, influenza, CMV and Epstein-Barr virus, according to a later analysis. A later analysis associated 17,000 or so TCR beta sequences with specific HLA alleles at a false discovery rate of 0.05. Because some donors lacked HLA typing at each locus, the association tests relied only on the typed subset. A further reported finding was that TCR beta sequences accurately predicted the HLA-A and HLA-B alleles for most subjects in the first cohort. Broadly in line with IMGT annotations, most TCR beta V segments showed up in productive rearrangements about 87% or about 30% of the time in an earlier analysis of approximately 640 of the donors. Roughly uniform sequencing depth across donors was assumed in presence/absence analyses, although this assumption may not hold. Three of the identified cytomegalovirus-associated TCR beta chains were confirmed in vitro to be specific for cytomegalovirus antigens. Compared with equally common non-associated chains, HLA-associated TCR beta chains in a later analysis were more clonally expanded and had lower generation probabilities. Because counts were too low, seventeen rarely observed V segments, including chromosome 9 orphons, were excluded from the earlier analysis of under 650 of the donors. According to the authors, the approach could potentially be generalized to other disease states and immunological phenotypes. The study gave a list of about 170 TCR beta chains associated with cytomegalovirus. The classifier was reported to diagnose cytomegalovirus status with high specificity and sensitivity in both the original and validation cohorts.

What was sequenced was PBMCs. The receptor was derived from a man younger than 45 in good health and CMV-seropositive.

CDR3 protein: CASSLTGHPEAFF. The nucleotide sequence is TGTGCCAGCAGCTTAACAGGGCATCCTGAAGCTTTCTTT. The sequence joins TRBV7-9 to TRBJ1-1; possibly the D gene is TRBD1, per 6 matching bases. V sheds 2 bases and J sheds 6 bases, leaving 10 bases between their ends. Reading from cysteine to phenylalanine, the CDR3 counts 13 amino acids. Left in the record is the CDR3 DNA by itself, 39 bases read in frame from the first base. The germline V gene (reference sequence) gives CDR1 as SEHNR and CDR2 as FQNEAQ.